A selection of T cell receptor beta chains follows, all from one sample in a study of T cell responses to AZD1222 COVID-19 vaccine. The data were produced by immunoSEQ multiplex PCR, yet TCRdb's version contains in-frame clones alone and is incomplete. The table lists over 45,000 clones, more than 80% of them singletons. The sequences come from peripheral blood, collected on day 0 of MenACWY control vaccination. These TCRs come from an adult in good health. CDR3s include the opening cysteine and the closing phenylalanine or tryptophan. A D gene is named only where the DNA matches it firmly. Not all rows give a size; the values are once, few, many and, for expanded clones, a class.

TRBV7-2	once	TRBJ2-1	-	CASSLEVREQFF	TGTGCCAGCAGCTTAGAAGTTCGGGAGCAGTTCTTC
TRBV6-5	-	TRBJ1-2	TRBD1	CASSLTDRAIYGYTF	TGTGCCAGCAGTTTGACGGACAGGGCTATCTATGGCTACACCTTC
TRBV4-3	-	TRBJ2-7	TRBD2	CASSPSSGSSYEQYF	TGCGCCAGCAGCCCCTCTAGCGGATCTTCCTACGAGCAGTACTTC
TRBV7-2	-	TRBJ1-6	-	CASSLESEIPNSPLHF	TGTGCCAGCAGCTTAGAATCGGAAATCCCCAATTCACCCCTCCACTTT
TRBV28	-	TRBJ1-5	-	CASTSGQGHQPQHF	TGTGCCAGCACCTCAGGGCAGGGGCATCAGCCCCAGCATTTT
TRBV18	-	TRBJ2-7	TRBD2	CASSPSSGGLSYEQYF	TGTGCCAGCTCACCGTCTAGCGGGGGCCTCTCCTACGAGCAGTACTTC
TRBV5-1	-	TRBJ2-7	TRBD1	CASSFDRVVDEQYF	TGCGCCAGCAGCTTCGACAGGGTCGTCGACGAGCAGTACTTC
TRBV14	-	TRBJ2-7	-	CASSQGRAYEQYF	TGTGCCAGCAGCCAAGGTCGGGCCTACGAGCAGTACTTC
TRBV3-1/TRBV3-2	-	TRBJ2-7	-	CASSQGTVRDHEQYF	TGTGCCAGCAGCCAAGGCACAGTCAGGGACCACGAGCAGTACTTC
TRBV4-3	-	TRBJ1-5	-	CASSQDPGSQPQHF	TGCGCCAGCAGCCAAGACCCCGGTAGTCAGCCCCAGCATTTT
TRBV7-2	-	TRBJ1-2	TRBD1	CASSYDRGPYGYTF	TGTGCCAGCAGCTATGACAGGGGGCCATATGGCTACACCTTC
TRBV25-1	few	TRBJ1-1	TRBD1	CASSATGGPRGAEAFF	TGTGCCAGCAGTGCGACAGGGGGCCCGAGAGGCGCTGAAGCTTTCTTT
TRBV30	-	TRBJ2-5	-	CAWSARWGQETQYF	TGTGCCTGGAGCGCCAGATGGGGTCAAGAGACCCAGTACTTC
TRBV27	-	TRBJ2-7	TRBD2	CASSLGTSGYEQYF	TGTGCCAGCAGTTTAGGGACTAGCGGCTACGAGCAGTACTTC
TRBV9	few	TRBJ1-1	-	CASSVAGGGTEAFF	TGTGCCAGCAGCGTAGCCGGGGGTGGGACTGAAGCTTTCTTT
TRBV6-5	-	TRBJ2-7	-	CASSPRTLGEQYF	TGTGCCAGCAGTCCTCGGACCCTTGGGGAGCAGTACTTC
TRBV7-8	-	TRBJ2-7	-	CASSLVGQTYEQYF	TGTGCCAGCAGCTTAGTGGGCCAGACCTACGAGCAGTACTTC
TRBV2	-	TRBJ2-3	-	CASSPGRGYTDTQYF	TGTGCCAGCAGTCCGGGCAGGGGATACACAGATACGCAGTATTTT
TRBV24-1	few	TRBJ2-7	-	CATSDSQAWGYEQYF	TGTGCCACCAGTGACTCCCAGGCCTGGGGCTACGAGCAGTACTTC
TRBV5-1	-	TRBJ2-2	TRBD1	CASRRTGYTGELFF	TGCGCCAGCAGAAGGACAGGGTACACCGGGGAGCTGTTTTTT
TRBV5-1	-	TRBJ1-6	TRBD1	CASSLTQGENSPLHF	TGCGCCAGCAGCTTAACCCAGGGGGAGAATTCACCCCTCCACTTT
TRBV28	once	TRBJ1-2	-	CASSLEGSRGGYTF	TGTGCCAGCAGTTTAGAGGGTTCTAGGGGCGGCTACACCTTC
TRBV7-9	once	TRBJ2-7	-	CASSPPGAQYEQYF	TGTGCCAGCAGCCCTCCCGGGGCTCAATACGAGCAGTACTTC
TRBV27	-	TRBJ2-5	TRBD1	CASSLIGQGTAQYF	TGTGCCAGCAGTTTAATTGGACAGGGGACGGCCCAGTACTTC
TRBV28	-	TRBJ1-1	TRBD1	CASSSPTGAEGAFF	TGTGCCAGCAGTAGCCCGACAGGGGCAGAAGGAGCTTTCTTT
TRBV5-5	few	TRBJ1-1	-	CASTYSMNTEAFF	TGTGCCAGCACCTACTCAATGAACACTGAAGCTTTCTTT
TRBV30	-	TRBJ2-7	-	CAWSPGYEQYF	TGTGCCTGGAGTCCAGGGTACGAGCAGTACTTC
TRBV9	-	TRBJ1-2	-	CASSVGGANYGYTF	TGTGCCAGCAGCGTAGGAGGGGCCAACTATGGCTACACCTTC
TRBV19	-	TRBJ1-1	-	CASSIGSGNTEAFF	TGTGCCAGTAGTATCGGCTCGGGGAACACTGAAGCTTTCTTT
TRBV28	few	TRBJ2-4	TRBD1	CASSNQGAIQYF	TGTGCCAGCAGTAATCAGGGGGCGATTCAGTACTTC
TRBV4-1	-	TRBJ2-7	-	CASSQVTGGSYEQYF	TGCGCCAGCAGCCAAGTTACCGGAGGCTCCTACGAGCAGTACTTC
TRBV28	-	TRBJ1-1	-	CASKINTEAFF	TGTGCCAGCAAGATAAACACTGAAGCTTTCTTT
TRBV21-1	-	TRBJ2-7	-	CASSKLPTGPYEQYF	TGTGCCAGCAGTAAGCTACCGACAGGGCCCTACGAGCAGTACTTC
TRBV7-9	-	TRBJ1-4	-	CASSFLDEKLFF	TGTGCCAGCAGCTTTTTAGATGAAAAACTGTTTTTT
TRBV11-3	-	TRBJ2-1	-	CASSSPTINEQFF	TGTGCCAGCAGCTCACCTACCATCAATGAGCAGTTCTTC
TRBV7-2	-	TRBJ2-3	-	CASSWTPTSTDTQYF	TGTGCCAGCAGCTGGACTCCTACTAGCACAGATACGCAGTATTTT
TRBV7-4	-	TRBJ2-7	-	CASSLEGQRAAYEQYF	TGTGCCAGCAGCTTAGAAGGGCAAAGGGCGGCCTACGAGCAGTACTTC
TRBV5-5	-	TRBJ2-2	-	CASSLAQRGSGELFF	TGTGCCAGCAGCTTGGCCCAGCGAGGGTCCGGGGAGCTGTTTTTT